A single sample is the source of the 13 T cell receptor beta chains below, sequenced in a study of CD8 T cells in ankylosing spondylitis. Using its own MiXCR run on the 5' RACE reads, TCRdb lists one record per CDR3 protein. The table includes around 320,000 distinct CDR3 sequences, roughly 20% detected once. The sample was blood, either unsorted or a sorted T cell fraction (not recorded which). The receptors were gathered from a female donor with ankylosing spondylitis or in good health (not recorded which).

J is TRBJ2-3 and V is TRBV7-2; 12 bases line up with TRBD1. Germline V gene data show CDR1 as SGHTA and CDR2 as FQGNSA. J lost 6 bases, V lost 0 bases, and 7 bases had no gene match. The CDR3 covers 17 residues. The CDR3 bases are TGTGCCAGCAGCTTAGCGGGGGGACAGGGGGCTGAGGATACGCAGTATTTT. This translates into CASSLAGGQGAEDTQYF.

The table lists this clonotype with many counts. At one end the junction does not follow the germline gene, possibly because of a read error. The rearrangement joins TRBV20-1 to TRBJ2-1, with D maybe TRBD2 (5 bases). The CDR3 is made up of 12 amino acids. Per germline, CDR1 DFQATT and CDR2 SNEGSKA (reference sequence). This chain's CDR3 is CSGTPSDNEQFF. The CDR3 DNA is TGCAGTGGGACTCCCTCCGACAATGAGCAGTTCTTC.

This clonotype was counted a few times. V is TRBV10-1 and J is TRBJ2-2; possibly TRBD1 or TRBD2 for D (5 bases each). Germline V gives CDR1 WNHNN, CDR2 SYGVQD (reference sequence). The ends were cut back, 10 bases at V and 1 base at J, with 10 bases in the middle. CDR3 length: 13 residues. The CDR3 nucleotides are TGCGCCACCCGGGACCAGAACACCGGGGAGCTGTTTTTT. Amino acids: CATRDQNTGELFF.

The rearrangement joins TRBV5-1 to TRBJ2-7; 11 bases match TRBD1. The CDR3 runs 15 residues. Losses at the gene ends were 3 bases for V and 2 bases for J; bases not matched to a gene: 4. Germline V lookup: CDR1 SGHRS, CDR2 YFSETQ. CDR3 DNA: TGCGCCAGCAGCTCGGGACAGGGGGATGCCTACGAGCAGTACTTC. Its protein product is CASSSGQGDAYEQYF. Combining the CDR3 with reference TRBV5-1 and TRBJ2-7 gives the whole variable domain KAGVTQTPRYLIKTRGQQVTLSCSPISGHRSVSWYQQTPGQGLQFLFEYFSETQRNKGNFPGRFSGRQFSNSRSEMNVSTLELGDSALYLCASSSGQGDAYEQYFGPGTRLTVT.

There are many counts of this clonotype. The chain employs TRBV5-1 and TRBJ2-1, with a weak D call TRBD1 (6 bases). CDR1 is SGHRS, CDR2 YFSETQ, per germline. The CDR3 sequence is 13 residues long. Deletions cut 7 bases from V and 6 bases from J, with 14 bases between. DNA for the CDR3: TGCGCCAGCTGGAAGGGGGACGGCAATGAGCAGTTCTTC. It is translated as CASWKGDGNEQFF.

The chain has TRBV28 and TRBJ2-1; the match to TRBD2 covers 12 bases. V dropped 0 bases and J dropped 5; count of bases not matched to a gene: 5. CDR1 is MDHEN, CDR2 SYDVKM, per germline. CDR3 length: 17 residues. The CDR3 region is CASSLWASGGGHNEQFF. The CDR3 nucleotides are TGTGCCAGCAGTTTATGGGCTAGCGGGGGGGGACACAATGAGCAGTTCTTC.

The chain employs TRBV7-7 and TRBJ2-7; D perhaps matches TRBD2 (6 bases). The germline V gene encodes CDR1 SSHAT and CDR2 FNYEAQ (reference sequence). This CDR3 comprises 13 residues. V was cut by 1 base and J by 6 bases, with 10 bases left in between. The CDR3, as DNA: TGTGCCAGCAGCTTAGAACACGGGGGCGAGCAGTACTTC. As protein: CASSLEHGGEQYF.

This rearrangement joins TRBV6-5 to TRBJ1-4; D not resolved. The CDR3 is 13 amino acids. V was pared by 6 bases and J by 3 bases, with 8 bases between. From germline, CDR1 is MNHEY and CDR2 SVGAGI. CDR3 DNA sequence: TGTGCCAGCAGCCCCGGATCTAATGAAAAACTGTTTTTT. Translated, it gives CASSPGSNEKLFF.

This clonotype turned up a few times. As DNA, the CDR3 is TGCAGTGCCCTCGAGTATGGGAACACCTACGAGCAGTACTTC. As protein: CSALEYGNTYEQYF. The chain carries TRBV20-1 and TRBJ2-7, with D uncertain. V gave up 6 bases and J gave up 2 bases, with 17 bases separating them. The CDR3 is 14 amino acids. Germline V gene lookup returns CDR1 DFQATT and CDR2 SNEGSKA (reference sequence).

Ten or more counts support this clonotype. The chain combines TRBV12-3 or TRBV12-4 with TRBJ2-5, with D unclear. CDR3 size: 14 residues. Trimming pared 4 bases from V and 1 base from J, leaving 10 bases between. CDR3 loop: CASSSPRPQETQYF. The CDR3 nucleotides are TGTGCCAGCAGTTCCCCCCGACCCCAAGAGACCCAGTACTTC.

Concerning this clonotype: Germline is not matched at one junction end, which may reflect a read error. This chain links TRBV9 with TRBJ2-7; a possible D gene is TRBD2 (6 bases). Per germline, CDR1 SGDLS and CDR2 YYNGEE. The CDR3 totals 15 residues. This CDR3 reads CATSVIADPSYEQYF. In DNA form, the CDR3 reads TGTGCCACCAGCGTAATAGCGGACCCCTCCTACGAGCAGTACTTC. Filled out from reference TRBV9 and TRBJ2-7, the complete variable domain reads DSGVTQTPKHLITATGQRVTLRCSPRSGDLSVYWYQQSLDQGLQFLIQYYNGEERAKGNILERFSAQQFPDLHSELNLSSLELGDSALYFCATSVIADPSYEQYFGPGTRLTVT.

This clonotype occurred many times. The chain employs TRBV5-1 and TRBJ1-2; no clear D gene. Germline CDR1 and CDR2: SGHRS and YFSETQ. V lost 0 bases, J lost 4 bases, and 7 bases lay in between. CDR3 length: 13 residues. The CDR3 nucleotides read TGCGCCAGCAGCTTGGAGGCCAGCTATGGCTACACCTTC. Translation: CASSLEASYGYTF. Drawing the rest from reference TRBV5-1 and TRBJ1-2, the complete variable domain is KAGVTQTPRYLIKTRGQQVTLSCSPISGHRSVSWYQQTPGQGLQFLFEYFSETQRNKGNFPGRFSGRQFSNSRSEMNVSTLELGDSALYLCASSLEASYGYTFGSGTRLTVV.

This rearrangement joins TRBV9 to TRBJ2-2; perhaps TRBD2 as D (6 bases). CDR1 and CDR2 from the germline V gene are SGDLS and YYNGEE. The CDR3 is 15 amino acids. V lost 1 base and J 1 base, leaving 8 bases between the germline ends. The CDR3 nucleotides read TGTGCCAGCAGCGTATCCGGGAGGAACACCGGGGAGCTGTTTTTT. It yields the protein CASSVSGRNTGELFF. The whole variable domain, remainder taken from reference TRBV9 and TRBJ2-2, is DSGVTQTPKHLITATGQRVTLRCSPRSGDLSVYWYQQSLDQGLQFLIQYYNGEERAKGNILERFSAQQFPDLHSELNLSSLELGDSALYFCASSVSGRNTGELFFGEGSRLTVL.